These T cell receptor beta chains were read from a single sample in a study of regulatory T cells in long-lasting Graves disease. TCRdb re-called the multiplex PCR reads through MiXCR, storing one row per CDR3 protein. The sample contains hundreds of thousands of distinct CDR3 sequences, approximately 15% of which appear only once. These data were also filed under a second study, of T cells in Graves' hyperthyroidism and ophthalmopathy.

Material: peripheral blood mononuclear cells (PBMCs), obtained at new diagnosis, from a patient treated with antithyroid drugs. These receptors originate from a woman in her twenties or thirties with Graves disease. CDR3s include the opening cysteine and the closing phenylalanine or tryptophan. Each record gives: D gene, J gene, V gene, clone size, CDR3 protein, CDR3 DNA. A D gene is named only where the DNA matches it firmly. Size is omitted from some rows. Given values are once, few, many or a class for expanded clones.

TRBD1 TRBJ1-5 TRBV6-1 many CASTSKGQGFQPQHF TGTGCCAGCACTTCAAAGGGACAGGGGTTCCAGCCCCAGCATTTT
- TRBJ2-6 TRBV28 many CASSPPGANVLTF TGTGCCAGCAGCCCTCCTGGGGCCAACGTCCTGACTTTC
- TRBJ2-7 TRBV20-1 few CSARVPPGGSYEQYF TGCAGTGCTAGAGTCCCCCCCGGGGGATCCTACGAGCAGTACTTC
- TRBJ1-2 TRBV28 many CASSLSGGRLGYTF TGTGCCAGCAGTTTATCTGGTGGAAGGCTAGGCTACACCTTC
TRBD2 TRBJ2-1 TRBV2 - CASSGTSGTYEQFF TGTGCCAGCAGTGGGACTAGCGGGACATACGAGCAGTTCTTC
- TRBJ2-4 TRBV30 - CAWSFDSKNIQYF TGTGCCTGGAGCTTCGACAGCAAAAACATTCAGTACTTC
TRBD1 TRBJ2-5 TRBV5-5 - CASHPAGGGETQYF TGTGCCAGCCACCCGGCAGGGGGCGGTGAGACCCAGTACTTC
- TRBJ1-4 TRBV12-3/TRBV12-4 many CASGTWYGEEKLFF TGTGCCAGCGGGACCTGGTACGGAGAGGAAAAACTGTTTTTT
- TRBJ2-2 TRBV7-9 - CASSLFPDAANTGELFF TGTGCCAGCAGCTTATTTCCCGACGCGGCGAACACCGGGGAGCTGTTTTTT
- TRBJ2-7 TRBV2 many CASSESASGTRRQSGYEQYF TGTGCCAGCAGTGAATCGGCTTCTGGGACTCGACGTCAAAGCGGGTACGAGCAGTACTTC
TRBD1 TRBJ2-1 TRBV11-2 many CASSSDRVYNEQFF TGTGCCAGCAGCTCCGACAGGGTCTACAATGAGCAGTTCTTC
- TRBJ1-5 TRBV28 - CASSGRAKGGQPQHF TGTGCCAGCAGTGGGAGGGCGAAGGGCGGTCAGCCCCAGCATTTT
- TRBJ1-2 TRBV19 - CASSISPGVLGYGYTF TGTGCCAGTAGTATATCGCCAGGTGTTCTGGGGTATGGCTACACCTTC
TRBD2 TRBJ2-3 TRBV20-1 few CSARGLAEGTDTQYF TGCAGTGCTAGAGGACTAGCGGAGGGCACAGATACGCAGTATTTT
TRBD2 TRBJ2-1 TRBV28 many CASSPGLAGWRGNEQFF TGTGCCAGCAGTCCGGGACTAGCGGGATGGAGGGGCAATGAGCAGTTCTTC
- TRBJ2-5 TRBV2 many CASPNGETQYF TGTGCCAGCCCGAACGGGGAGACCCAGTACTTC
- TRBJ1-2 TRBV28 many CASSPPATNYGYTF TGTGCCAGCTCACCACCAGCGACTAACTATGGCTACACCTTC
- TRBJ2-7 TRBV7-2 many CASSPREGGSYEQYF TGTGCCAGCAGCCCACGGGAAGGGGGCTCCTACGAGCAGTACTTC
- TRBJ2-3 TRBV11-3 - CASSPGAIFTDTQYF TGTGCCAGCAGCCCCGGGGCAATATTCACAGATACGCAGTATTTT
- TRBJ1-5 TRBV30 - CAWSFRGEENQPQHF TGTGCCTGGAGTTTCAGGGGAGAGGAAAATCAGCCCCAGCATTTT
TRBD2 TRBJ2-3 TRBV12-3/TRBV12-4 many CASITGLAGGPNTQYF TGTGCCAGCATTACGGGACTAGCGGGAGGGCCGAATACGCAGTATTTT
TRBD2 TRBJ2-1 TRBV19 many CASSIGASGEQFF TGTGCCAGTAGTATTGGGGCTAGCGGTGAGCAGTTCTTC
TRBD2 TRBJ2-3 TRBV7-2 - CASSLNLAGTDTQCF TGTGCCAGCAGCTTAAACCTAGCGGGGACAGATACGCAGTGTTTT
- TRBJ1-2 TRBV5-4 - CASSFEDYGYTF TGTGCCAGCAGCTTTGAGGATTATGGCTACACCTTC
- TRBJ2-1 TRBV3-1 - CASSQVGSEGNEQFF TGTGCCAGCAGCCAGGTTGGGAGTGAGGGCAATGAGCAGTTCTTC
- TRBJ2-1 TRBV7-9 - CASSLGVGGGSGSYNEQFF TGTGCCAGCAGCTTAGGTGTTGGAGGGGGCTCTGGGTCCTACAATGAGCAGTTCTTC
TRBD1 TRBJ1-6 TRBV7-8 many CASSLRTGVNSPLHF TGTGCCAGCAGCCTAAGAACAGGGGTCAATTCACCCCTCCACTTT
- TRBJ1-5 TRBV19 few CASSISGRRGRDQPQHF TGTGCCAGTAGTATTTCCGGCAGGAGGGGCAGGGATCAGCCCCAGCATTTT
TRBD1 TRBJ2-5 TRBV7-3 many CASSVSRGQGETQYF TGTGCCAGCAGCGTATCCAGGGGGCAGGGAGAGACCCAGTACTTC
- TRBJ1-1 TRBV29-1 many CSVRRGGTEAFF TGCAGCGTGCGTCGGGGGGGGACTGAAGCTTTCTTT
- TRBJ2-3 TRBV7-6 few CASSQDQEGGVTQYF TGTGCCAGCAGTCAGGACCAAGAGGGGGGGGTCACGCAGTATTTT
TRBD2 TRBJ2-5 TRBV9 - CASSVGGRAGTETQYF TGTGCCAGCAGCGTAGGGGGCAGAGCGGGAACAGAGACCCAGTACTTC
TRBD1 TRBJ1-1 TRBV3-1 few CASSHSRDRDASIAFF TGTGCCAGCAGCCATTCCCGGGACAGGGACGCAAGTATCGCTTTCTTT
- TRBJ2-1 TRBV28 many CASGGRRELDEQFF TGTGCCAGCGGGGGGCGGCGGGAGCTCGATGAGCAGTTCTTC
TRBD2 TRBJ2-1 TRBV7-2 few CASSLLVAGTAEQFF TGTGCCAGCAGCCTCCTCGTAGCGGGAACTGCGGAGCAGTTCTTC
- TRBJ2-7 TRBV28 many CASRPTGNSYEQYF TGTGCCAGCAGGCCTACAGGGAACTCCTACGAGCAGTACTTC
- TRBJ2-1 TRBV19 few CASAFGAPYNEQFF TGTGCCAGTGCCTTCGGGGCGCCATACAATGAGCAGTTCTTC
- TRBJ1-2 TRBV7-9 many CASSLAQAAANYGYTF TGTGCCAGCAGCTTAGCGCAGGCGGCAGCTAACTATGGCTACACCTTC
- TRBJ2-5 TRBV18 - CASSPTHEETQYF TGTGCCAGCTCACCAACCCATGAAGAGACCCAGTACTTC
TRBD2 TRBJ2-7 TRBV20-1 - CSLQGLAVPEQYF TGCAGTCTACAGGGACTAGCGGTTCCCGAGCAGTACTTC
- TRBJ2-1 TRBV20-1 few CSARAGRGFQEQFF TGCAGTGCTAGAGCGGGACGCGGATTCCAGGAGCAGTTCTTC
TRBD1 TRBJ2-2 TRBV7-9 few CASSHTGGRGTGELFF TGTGCCAGCAGTCACACAGGGGGCCGAGGGACCGGGGAGCTGTTTTTT
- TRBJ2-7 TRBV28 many CASSAPGTRFGGGFYEQYF TGTGCCAGCAGTGCCCCCGGGACACGGTTCGGCGGAGGTTTCTACGAGCAGTACTTC
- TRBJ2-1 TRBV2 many CASSDPQQQSSYNEQFF TGTGCCAGCAGTGACCCCCAGCAACAGAGCTCCTACAATGAGCAGTTCTTC
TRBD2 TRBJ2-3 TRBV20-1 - CSASLYRSGRTDTQYF TGCAGTGCAAGCCTTTATCGTAGCGGGAGAACAGATACGCAGTATTTT
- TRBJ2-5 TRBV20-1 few CSAHTQLDRQVETQYF TGCAGTGCTCACACTCAACTGGACCGACAAGTAGAGACCCAGTACTTC
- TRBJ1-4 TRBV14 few CASSPVRNGEKLFF TGTGCCAGCAGCCCCGTACGGAACGGGGAAAAACTGTTTTTT
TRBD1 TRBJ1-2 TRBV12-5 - CASGPGQGAKGYTF TGTGCTAGTGGCCCCGGACAGGGGGCGAAAGGCTACACCTTC
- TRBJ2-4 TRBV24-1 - CATSDANGNIQYF TGTGCCACCAGTGACGCCAACGGGAACATTCAGTACTTC
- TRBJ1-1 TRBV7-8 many CASSLSLGVTEAFF TGTGCCAGCAGCTTATCCTTGGGAGTCACTGAAGCTTTCTTT
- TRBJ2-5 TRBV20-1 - CSAHGPGAMETQYF TGCAGTGCTCACGGCCCGGGGGCAATGGAGACCCAGTACTTC
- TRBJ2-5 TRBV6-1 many CASSVGTGSQETQYF TGTGCCAGCAGTGTGGGGACGGGGTCGCAAGAGACCCAGTACTTC
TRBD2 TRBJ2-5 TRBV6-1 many CASRPATTSGRAGRETQYF TGTGCCAGCAGGCCCGCGACGACTAGCGGGAGGGCCGGCCGGGAGACCCAGTACTTC